Each of the 18 T cell receptor beta chains below was sequenced from the same sample in a study of shared clonotypes between healthy human individuals. Here immunoSEQ multiplex PCR was the method, and the copy in TCRdb shows in-frame clones only, minus some. The profile shows more than 2 million clones, almost 96% of them singletons. Sequencing was performed on naive CD4+ T cells sorted from blood. As to subset: CD45RA+ positively selected. Every receptor here comes from a man aged 18 to 30 in good health.

V is TRBV7-9 and J is TRBJ2-7; no definite D call. The CDR3 loop spans 13 amino acids. Per the germline V gene, CDR1 is SEHNR and CDR2 is FQNEAQ (reference sequence). V lost 5 bases and J lost 5, with 13 bases in between. The CDR3 bases are TGTGCCAGCAGCCTCTCGCCCTCAAACGAGCAGTACTTC. This codes for CASSLSPSNEQYF.

This chain joins TRBV27 and TRBJ2-7, with D possibly being TRBD1 (5 bases). The CDR3 has 10 residues. Trimming took off 8 bases at V and 9 bases at J, with 11 bases between the two ends. The germline V gene encodes CDR1 MNHEY and CDR2 SMNVEV (reference sequence). In DNA form, the CDR3 reads TGTGCCAGCGGATCAGACAGGCAGTACTTC. This codes for CASGSDRQYF.

This chain joins TRBV6-4 and TRBJ2-2, with D uncertain. The germline V gene has CDR1 MRHNA and CDR2 SNTAGT. The V end was cut by 4 bases, the J end by 7 bases, with 13 bases between. The CDR3 consists of 14 residues. In nucleotides, the CDR3 is TGTGCCAGCAGTGCCTCTAGTAATGTCGGGGAGCTGTTTTTT. It codes for CASSASSNVGELFF.

The chain has TRBV7-2 and TRBJ1-1; D not resolved. The CDR3 sequence is 13 residues long. Trimming left V 4 bases short and J 6 bases short, with 12 bases between. From germline, CDR1 is SGHTA and CDR2 FQGNSA. CDR3 sequence: CASSSLEGAEAFF. For the CDR3, the DNA is TGTGCCAGCAGCTCCCTGGAGGGCGCTGAAGCTTTCTTT.

The chain is built from TRBV5-1 and TRBJ2-2; 7 bases are shared with TRBD1. Germline-derived CDR1 and CDR2 are SGHRS and YFSETQ. V lost 8 bases, J lost 3 bases, and 4 bases stayed unmatched. This CDR3 has 13 amino acids. The CDR3 nucleotides read TGCGCCAGTACGGGACAGCACACCGGGGAGCTGTTTTTT. It yields the protein CASTGQHTGELFF.

The chain recombines TRBV9 with TRBJ2-7; D tentatively reads TRBD1 or TRBD2 (5 bases each). The CDR3 extends over 17 amino acids. V lost 1 base, J lost 5 bases, and 22 bases lay in between. Germline CDR1 and CDR2: SGDLS and YYNGEE. The CDR3 loop reads CASSVIAGTRKDDEQYF. CDR3 nucleotide sequence: TGTGCCAGCAGCGTAATAGCAGGGACGCGGAAAGACGACGAGCAGTACTTC. Full variable domain (outside the CDR3, taken from reference TRBV9 and TRBJ2-7): DSGVTQTPKHLITATGQRVTLRCSPRSGDLSVYWYQQSLDQGLQFLIQYYNGEERAKGNILERFSAQQFPDLHSELNLSSLELGDSALYFCASSVIAGTRKDDEQYFGPGTRLTVT.

The chain couples TRBV28 to TRBJ2-5, with TRBD1 matching 8 bases. The germline gives CDR1 MDHEN, CDR2 SYDVKM. V shed 5 bases and J 4 bases; nucleotides not matched to a gene: 9. CDR3 length: 15 amino acids. In DNA form, the CDR3 reads TGTGCCAGCAGTACCCAGGGGGCTAGGAGAGAGACCCAGTACTTC. This translates into CASSTQGARRETQYF.

The V gene is TRBV5-4, the J gene TRBJ1-2; 7 positions match TRBD1. Losses at the gene ends were 4 bases for V and 8 bases for J; bases not matched to a gene: 20. The CDR3 covers 17 residues. Per the germline V gene, CDR1 is SGHNT and CDR2 is YYREEE (reference sequence). The CDR3: CASSPRDSHITSIGYTF. The CDR3 region has the DNA TGTGCCAGCAGCCCTAGGGACAGCCACATAACCTCTATCGGCTACACCTTC.

This clone has only one observation. The chain combines TRBV2 with TRBJ2-7; D ambiguous. The CDR3 covers 12 residues. Between the trimmed V and J ends, which lost 4 bases and 7 bases, there was a span of 11 bases. Germline assignment: CDR1 SNHLY and CDR2 FYNNEI. CDR3 nucleotide sequence: TGTGCCAGCAGTGTCGGCCCGGGTGAGCAGTACTTC. It encodes CASSVGPGEQYF.

The chain employs TRBV5-1 and TRBJ2-1, with 13 bases fitting TRBD2. The CDR3 spans 18 residues. Germline V gives CDR1 SGHRS, CDR2 YFSETQ. After removal of 4 bases from V and 4 bases from J, the junction contained 11 bases not matched to a gene. Here the CDR3 reads CASSPDGWTSGSYNEQFF. The CDR3, as DNA: TGCGCCAGCAGCCCGGACGGCTGGACTAGCGGGAGTTACAATGAGCAGTTCTTC.

The chain has TRBV11-2 and TRBJ2-3; TRBD2 matches at 14 bases. V trimming: 5 bases; J trimming: 0 bases; junction bases outside the gene matches: 10. In germline, CDR1 is SGHAT, CDR2 FQNNGV. The length of the CDR3 is 19 residues. DNA for the CDR3: TGTGCCAGCAGCACCTCCGGGACTAGCGGGGGACCGAGCACAGATACGCAGTATTTT. Translated, it gives CASSTSGTSGGPSTDTQYF.

This chain uses TRBV11-2 with TRBJ1-5; the D is unclear. CDR1 is SGHAT and CDR2 is FQNNGV in the germline V gene. The CDR3 contains 14 residues. Trimming took off 0 bases at V and 1 base at J, with 4 bases between the two ends. The CDR3 region is CASSLDRSNQPQHF. CDR3 DNA sequence: TGTGCCAGCAGCTTAGATCGGAGCAATCAGCCCCAGCATTTT.

CDR3 in DNA: TGTGCCAGCAGTGAAGTTAGGGGTCCATCTAATGAAAAACTGTTTTTT. It specifies CASSEVRGPSNEKLFF. The genes are TRBV6-1 and TRBJ1-4, with a possible D match to TRBD1 (5 bases). Germline V lookup: CDR1 MNHNS, CDR2 SASEGT. The ends were cut back, 1 base at V and 3 bases at J, with 12 bases in the middle. This CDR3 region has 16 residues.

The gene calls are TRBV18 and TRBJ2-2; TRBD1 might be the D (6 bases). Germline lookup yields CDR1 KGHSH and CDR2 LQKENI. This CDR3 contains 16 residues. Trimming removed 4 bases from V and 2 bases from J, with 14 bases in between. The DNA for the CDR3 is TGTGCCAGCTCACGCGTACAGGGATCCAACACCGGGGAGCTGTTTTTT. Protein product: CASSRVQGSNTGELFF.

V and J are TRBV7-8 and TRBJ2-3; D may be TRBD1 (5 bases). The ends were cut back, 1 base at V and 1 base at J, with 9 bases in the middle. This CDR3 has 15 amino acids. Looked up from germline, CDR1 is SGHVS and CDR2 is FQNEAQ. CDR3 bases: TGTGCCAGCAGCTTAGGGGGCCTGGGCACAGATACGCAGTATTTT. Translating it yields CASSLGGLGTDTQYF.

The chain links TRBV4-1 to TRBJ1-3, with TRBD1 as a possible D gene (6 bases). Per germline, CDR1 MGHRA and CDR2 YSYEKL. The CDR3 spans 22 residues. Trimming pared 0 bases from V and 0 bases from J, leaving 27 bases between. The CDR3 sequence is CASSQDRLPRRDRTLSGNTIYF. The CDR3 region has the DNA TGCGCCAGCAGCCAAGATCGATTGCCCCGGCGTGACAGGACTCTCTCTGGAAACACCATATATTTT.

V usage is TRBV6-6 and J usage is TRBJ1-1, with D perhaps matching TRBD1 (6 bases). CDR3 length: 16 amino acids. V was cut by 6 bases and J by 5 bases, with 22 bases left in between. Germline CDR1 and CDR2: MNHNY and SVGAGI (reference sequence). Here the CDR3 DNA reads TGTGCCAGCAGGACAGGACAAGGGGGAGCGAGGACTGAAGCTTTCTTT. Its translation: CASRTGQGGARTEAFF.

This rearrangement joins TRBV7-2 to TRBJ2-6; TRBD1 matches at 7 bases. Germline V lookup: CDR1 SGHTA, CDR2 FQGNSA. V lost 5 bases to trimming and J lost 3 bases; unmatched junction nucleotides: 10. This CDR3 contains 17 residues. This CDR3 is CASSLAEGALGANVLTF. CDR3 coding DNA: TGTGCCAGCAGCCTGGCTGAGGGGGCGCTTGGGGCCAACGTCCTGACTTTC. Filled out from reference TRBV7-2 and TRBJ2-6, the complete variable domain reads GAGVSQSPSNKVTEKGKDVELRCDPISGHTALYWYRQSLGQGLEFLIYFQGNSAPDKSGLPSDRFSAERTGGSVSTLTIQRTQQEDSAVYLCASSLAEGALGANVLTFGAGSRLTVL.